This record concerns one T cell receptor (beta chain) sequence. Per the germline V gene, CDR1 is SGHAT and CDR2 is FQNNGV. The CDR3 is 17 residues long. V lost 5 bases, J lost 2 bases, and 21 bases lay in between. The sample comes from a study of blood T cell repertoires in COVID-19. Overall study context: T cells, B-cell-depleted T cells, or PBMCs provided the cDNA or gDNA that served as material.

The table came from immunoSEQ multiplex PCR; TCRdb's copy has only in-frame clones and leaves some out. The sample records about 97,000 clones, roughly 86% being singletons. The source is a middle-aged man with active or convalescent COVID-19. Sequenced input: peripheral blood. The chain has TRBV11-2 and TRBJ1-2, with D possibly being TRBD1 (5 bases). The CDR3 DNA reads as TGTGCCAGCAGCCCGATTACGCGGGGCAGGGTGAACTATGGCTACACCTTC. Amino acids: CASSPITRGRVNYGYTF.